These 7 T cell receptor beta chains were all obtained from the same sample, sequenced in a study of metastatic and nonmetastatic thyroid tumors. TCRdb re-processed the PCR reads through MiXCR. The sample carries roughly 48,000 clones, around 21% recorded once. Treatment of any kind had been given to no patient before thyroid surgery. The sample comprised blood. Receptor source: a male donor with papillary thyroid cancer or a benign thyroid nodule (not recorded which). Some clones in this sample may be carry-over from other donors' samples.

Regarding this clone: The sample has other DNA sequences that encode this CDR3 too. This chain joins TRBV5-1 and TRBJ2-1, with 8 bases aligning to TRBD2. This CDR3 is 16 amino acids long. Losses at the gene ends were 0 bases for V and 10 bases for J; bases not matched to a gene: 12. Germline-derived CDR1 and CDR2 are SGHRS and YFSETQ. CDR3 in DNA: TGCGCCAGCAGCTTGGCGGGAGGGACTAATAGGGGGGAGCAGTTCTTC. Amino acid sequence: CASSLAGGTNRGEQFF.

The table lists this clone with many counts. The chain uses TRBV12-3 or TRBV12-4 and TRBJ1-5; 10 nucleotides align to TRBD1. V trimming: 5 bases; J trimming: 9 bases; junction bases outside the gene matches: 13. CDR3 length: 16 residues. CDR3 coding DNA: TGTGCCAGCAGTCCTCGGACAGGGGGGACACTTGGGCCCCAGCATTTT. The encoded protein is CASSPRTGGTLGPQHF.

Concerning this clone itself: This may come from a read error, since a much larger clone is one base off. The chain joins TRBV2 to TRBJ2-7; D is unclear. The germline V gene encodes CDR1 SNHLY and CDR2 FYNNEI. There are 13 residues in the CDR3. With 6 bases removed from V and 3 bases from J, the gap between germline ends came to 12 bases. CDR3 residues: CASRSPRNYEQYF. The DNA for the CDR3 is TGTGCCAGCAGGAGTCCCCGCAACTACGAGCAGTACTTC.

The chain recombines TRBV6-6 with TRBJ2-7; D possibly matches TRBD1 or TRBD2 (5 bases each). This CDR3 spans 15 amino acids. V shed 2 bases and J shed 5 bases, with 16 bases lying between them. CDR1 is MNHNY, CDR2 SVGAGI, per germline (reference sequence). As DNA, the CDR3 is TGTGCCAGCAGTTACGAGGGGCAGGTGTTCAACGAGCAGTACTTC. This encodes CASSYEGQVFNEQYF.

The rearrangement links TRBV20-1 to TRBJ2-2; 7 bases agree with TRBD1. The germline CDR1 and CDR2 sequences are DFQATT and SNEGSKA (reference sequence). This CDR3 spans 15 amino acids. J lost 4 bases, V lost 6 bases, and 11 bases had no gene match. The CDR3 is CSARSGTASTGELFF. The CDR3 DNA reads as TGCAGTGCCAGATCCGGGACAGCTAGCACCGGGGAGCTGTTTTTT.

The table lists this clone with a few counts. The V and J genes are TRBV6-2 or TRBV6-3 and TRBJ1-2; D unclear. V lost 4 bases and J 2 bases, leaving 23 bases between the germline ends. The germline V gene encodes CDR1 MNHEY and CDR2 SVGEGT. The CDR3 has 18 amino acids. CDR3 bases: TGTGCCAGCAGTTCCGCTGGAAGGAGGGCGGCGGGGAACTATGGCTACACCTTC. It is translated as CASSSAGRRAAGNYGYTF.

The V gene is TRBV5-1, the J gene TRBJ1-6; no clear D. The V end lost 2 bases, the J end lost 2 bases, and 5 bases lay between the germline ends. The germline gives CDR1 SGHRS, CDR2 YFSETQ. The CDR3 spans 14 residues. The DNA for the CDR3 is TGCGCCAGCAGCTTAGGGACCTATAATTCACCCCTCCACTTT. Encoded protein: CASSLGTYNSPLHF.